This T cell receptor beta chain was captured by sequencing in a study of blood T cells in healthy people across ages. Primers used in a second PCR of about 7 to 12 cycles were a sample-barcoded 5' primer and a J-beta primer mix. With 12 random nucleotides, a template-switch adaptor tagged each individual cDNA molecule. Sequencing yielded, for each sample, at least 3 million paired-end reads carrying CDR3. TCRdb reanalysed the 5' RACE reads using MiXCR and keeps one entry per CDR3 protein. The repertoire has about 2 million distinct CDR3 sequences, about 50% of them found once; the top ten carry roughly 2.1%. Donation came from healthy Caucasian individuals in Russia who were aged about 6 to 100. The germline V gene encodes CDR1 ENHRY and CDR2 SYGVKD. The CDR3 spans 15 residues. J lost 9 bases, V lost 2 bases, and 11 bases had no gene match.

The receptor was derived from a woman aged 35 to 49 in good health. V gene TRBV10-3 combines with J gene TRBJ2-3; the match to TRBD2 covers 7 bases. Sequencing was done on a sample of blood. For the CDR3, the DNA is TGTGCCATCAGTGAGCGGAGCGGGGCCGGGGGGACGCAGTATTTT. It yields the protein CAISERSGAGGTQYF.